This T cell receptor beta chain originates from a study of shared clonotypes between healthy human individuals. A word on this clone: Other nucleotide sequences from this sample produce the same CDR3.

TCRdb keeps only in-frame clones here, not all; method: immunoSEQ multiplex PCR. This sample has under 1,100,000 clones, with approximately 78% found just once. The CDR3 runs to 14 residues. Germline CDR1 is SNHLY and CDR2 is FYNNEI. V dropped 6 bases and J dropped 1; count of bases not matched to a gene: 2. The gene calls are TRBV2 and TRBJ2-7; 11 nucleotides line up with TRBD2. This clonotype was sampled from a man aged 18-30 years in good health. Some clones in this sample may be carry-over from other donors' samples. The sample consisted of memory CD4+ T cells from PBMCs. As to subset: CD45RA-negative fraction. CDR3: CASRRTSGSYEQYF. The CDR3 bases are TGTGCCAGCAGGCGGACTAGCGGGTCCTACGAGCAGTACTTC.